The present T cell receptor beta chain was sequenced within a study of shared clonotypes between healthy human individuals. Each sample came from a Caucasian adult donor living in Nashville, Tennessee. Naive CD45RA+ and memory CD45RA-negative subsets were split from CD4+ cells. The repertoire was sequenced with immunoSEQ multiplex PCR; TCRdb's copy has only in-frame clones and lacks some. The sample holds around 1.5 million clones, 98% seen once. Trimming took 3 bases from V and 9 from J, leaving 14 bases between them. The CDR3 has 13 residues. The germline CDR1 and CDR2 sequences are GTSNPN and SVGIG (reference sequence).

Specimen: naive CD4+ T cells sorted from blood. Subset noted: CD45RA+ positively selected. The TCR originated in a young man in good health. The chain carries TRBV30 and TRBJ2-2; the D is unclear. CDR3: CAWSPNLGRELFF. Written as DNA, the CDR3 is TGTGCCTGGAGCCCTAACCTTGGACGGGAGCTGTTTTTT.